The clone carrying this T cell receptor (beta chain) was counted many times. The antigen is not known. This specimen comes from a study of T cells in Graves' hyperthyroidism and ophthalmopathy. For the study at large: The authors collected peripheral blood at initial diagnosis, before any treatment.

Trimming took off 4 bases at V and 6 bases at J, with 15 bases between the two ends. Germline V CDR1 and CDR2: KGHDR, SFDVKD. CDR3 length: 14 residues. Study-wide findings and caveats: Blood samples included most of the expanded thyroid clonotypes exceeding 0.001.

Researchers barred patients who had uncontrolled infection, other autoimmune disease, pregnancy or lactation. Clinical symptoms, serum thyroxine, TRAb, thyroid ultrasound and orbital computed tomography informed diagnoses. Researchers amplified the TCR beta CDR3 regions from RNA transcripts. The TCR CDR3 first-round RT-PCR relied on the HTBI primer set. TCRdb re-derived calls from the multiplex PCR reads in MiXCR, one entry per CDR3 protein. This repertoire shows some 270,000 distinct CDR3 sequences, more than 20% found once; its top ten account for around 32%. The chain recombines TRBV24-1 with TRBJ2-7; D is tentatively TRBD1 or TRBD2 (5 bases each). The sample comprised blood. The TCR was taken from a woman between 40 and 50 years old with Graves' ophthalmopathy. The CDR3 DNA sequence: TGTGCCACCAGTGACGCCGGGACCCGGGGCGAGCAGTACTTC. Translating it yields CATSDAGTRGEQYF.